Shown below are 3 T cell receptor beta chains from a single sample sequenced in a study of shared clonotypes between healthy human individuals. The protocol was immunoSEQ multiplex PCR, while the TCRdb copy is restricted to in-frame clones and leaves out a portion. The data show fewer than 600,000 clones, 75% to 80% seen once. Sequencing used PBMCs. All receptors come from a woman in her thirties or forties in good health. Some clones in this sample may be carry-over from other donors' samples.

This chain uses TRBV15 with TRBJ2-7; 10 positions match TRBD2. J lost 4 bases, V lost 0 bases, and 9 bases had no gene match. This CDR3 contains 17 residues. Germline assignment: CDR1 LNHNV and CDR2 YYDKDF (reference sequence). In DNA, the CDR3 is TGTGCCACCAGCAGAGACCCTAGCGGGAGCGTTTCTTACGAGCAGTACTTC. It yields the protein CATSRDPSGSVSYEQYF.

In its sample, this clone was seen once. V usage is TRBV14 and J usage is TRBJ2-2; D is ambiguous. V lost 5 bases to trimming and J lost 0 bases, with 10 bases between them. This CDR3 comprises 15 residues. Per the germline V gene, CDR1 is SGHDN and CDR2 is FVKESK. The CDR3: CASSLAVTNTGELFF. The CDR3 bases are TGTGCCAGCAGCTTGGCAGTTACGAACACCGGGGAGCTGTTTTTT.

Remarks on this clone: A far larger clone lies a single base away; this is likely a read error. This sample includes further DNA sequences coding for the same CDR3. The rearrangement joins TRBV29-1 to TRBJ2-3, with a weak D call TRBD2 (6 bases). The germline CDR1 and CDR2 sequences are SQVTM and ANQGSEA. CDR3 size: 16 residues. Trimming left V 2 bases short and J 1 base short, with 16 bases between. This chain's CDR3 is CSVEILGGGGTDTQYF. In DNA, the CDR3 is TGCAGCGTTGAAATCCTCGGCGGCGGGGGCACAGATACGCAGTATTTT.